Sequencing of this T cell receptor beta chain was carried out in a study of cytomegalovirus exposure and HLA in healthy donors. In its sample, this clone was seen once. PCR amplification relied on 60 Vbeta primers (plus 13 Jbeta primers). Data came from immunoSEQ multiplex PCR; TCRdb stores just in-frame clones and leaves some out. The table has about 190,000 clones, around 87% seen once. V shed 5 bases and J shed 2 bases, with 15 bases lying between them. Per germline, CDR1 MRHNA and CDR2 SNTAGT. The length of the CDR3 is 15 residues. The origin of this receptor is a man aged 30 to 39 in good health and CMV-seronegative. Source material: PBMCs. The rearrangement joins TRBV6-4 to TRBJ1-2; weak D call: TRBD1 (6 bases). The CDR3 DNA is TGTGCCAGCAGTTTGGACAGCAATGCAAACTATGGCTACACCTTC. Translated: CASSLDSNANYGYTF.